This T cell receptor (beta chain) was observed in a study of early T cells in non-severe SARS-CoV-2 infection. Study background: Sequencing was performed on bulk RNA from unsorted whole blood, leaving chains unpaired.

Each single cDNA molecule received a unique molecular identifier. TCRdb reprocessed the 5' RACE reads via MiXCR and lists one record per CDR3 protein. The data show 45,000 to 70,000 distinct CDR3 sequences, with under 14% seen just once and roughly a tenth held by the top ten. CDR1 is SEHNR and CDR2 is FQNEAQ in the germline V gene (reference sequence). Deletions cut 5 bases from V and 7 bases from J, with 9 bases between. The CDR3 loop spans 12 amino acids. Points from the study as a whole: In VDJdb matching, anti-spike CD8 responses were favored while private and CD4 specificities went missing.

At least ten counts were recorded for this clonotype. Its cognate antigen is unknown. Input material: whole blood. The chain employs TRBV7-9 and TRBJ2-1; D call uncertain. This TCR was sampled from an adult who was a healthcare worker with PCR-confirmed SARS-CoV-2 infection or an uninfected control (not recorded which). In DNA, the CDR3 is TGTGCCAGCAGCCCCTTTGGGAATGAGCAGTTCTTC. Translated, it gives CASSPFGNEQFF.